The 5 T cell receptor beta chains given below trace back to one sample, sequenced in a study of cytomegalovirus exposure and HLA in healthy donors. Clones were sequenced by immunoSEQ multiplex PCR, and TCRdb holds only the in-frame ones, with some missing. The sample yields around 150,000 clones, just over 85% seen once. The sequenced sample consisted of PBMCs. Every receptor here comes from a young woman in good health and CMV-seropositive.

V usage is TRBV2 and J usage is TRBJ1-3; D is unclear. The CDR3 is 13 amino acids. Per the germline V gene, CDR1 is SNHLY and CDR2 is FYNNEI. The V and J ends lost 7 bases and 4 bases respectively, with 11 bases between them. The CDR3 DNA reads as TGTGCCAGCACCTTGAGGCTAGGAAACACCATATATTTT. Translated: CASTLRLGNTIYF.

This chain connects TRBV14 to TRBJ2-3; 8 bases fit TRBD2. Germline-derived CDR1 and CDR2 are SGHDN and FVKESK. Trimming took 4 bases from V and 6 from J; bases not matched to a gene: 6. CDR3 length: 14 residues. As DNA, the CDR3 is TGTGCCAGCAGCCTGGGACTAGTATGGGATACGCAGTATTTT. This encodes CASSLGLVWDTQYF.

The genes are TRBV5-1 and TRBJ1-2; D gene uncertain. The germline V gene encodes CDR1 SGHRS and CDR2 YFSETQ. The CDR3 extends over 12 amino acids. With 4 bases removed from V and 4 bases from J, the gap between germline ends came to 8 bases. DNA for the CDR3: TGCGCCAGCAGCGACGGAGCCTATGGCTACACCTTC. It codes for CASSDGAYGYTF.

This rearrangement joins TRBV5-6 to TRBJ2-5; 9 nucleotides align to TRBD1. After removal of 7 bases from V and 3 bases from J, the junction contained 13 bases not matched to a gene. In germline, CDR1 is SGHDT, CDR2 YYEEEE. The CDR3 totals 16 residues. The CDR3 loop is CASGYGQGLGKETQYF. The DNA for the CDR3 is TGTGCCAGCGGCTACGGACAGGGGTTGGGGAAAGAGACCCAGTACTTC.

This sequence joins TRBV6-5 and TRBJ1-1; D perhaps matches TRBD1 (6 bases). The germline V gene has CDR1 MNHEY and CDR2 SVGAGI. V dropped 6 bases and J dropped 4 bases, with 15 bases sitting between them. The CDR3 runs to 14 residues. The CDR3 is CASSPNRDTTEAFF. The CDR3 coding sequence is TGTGCCAGCAGCCCTAACCGGGACACCACTGAAGCTTTCTTT.